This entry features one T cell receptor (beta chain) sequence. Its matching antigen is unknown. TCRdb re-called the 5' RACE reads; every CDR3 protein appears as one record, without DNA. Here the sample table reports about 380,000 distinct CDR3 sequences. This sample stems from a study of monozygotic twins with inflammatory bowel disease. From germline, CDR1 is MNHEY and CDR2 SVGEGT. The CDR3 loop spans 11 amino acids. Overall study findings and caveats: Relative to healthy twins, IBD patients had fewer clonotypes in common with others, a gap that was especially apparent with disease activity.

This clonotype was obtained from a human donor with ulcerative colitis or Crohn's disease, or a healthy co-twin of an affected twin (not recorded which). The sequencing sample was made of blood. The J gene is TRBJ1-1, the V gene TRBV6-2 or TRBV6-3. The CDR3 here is CASSYLGEAFF.